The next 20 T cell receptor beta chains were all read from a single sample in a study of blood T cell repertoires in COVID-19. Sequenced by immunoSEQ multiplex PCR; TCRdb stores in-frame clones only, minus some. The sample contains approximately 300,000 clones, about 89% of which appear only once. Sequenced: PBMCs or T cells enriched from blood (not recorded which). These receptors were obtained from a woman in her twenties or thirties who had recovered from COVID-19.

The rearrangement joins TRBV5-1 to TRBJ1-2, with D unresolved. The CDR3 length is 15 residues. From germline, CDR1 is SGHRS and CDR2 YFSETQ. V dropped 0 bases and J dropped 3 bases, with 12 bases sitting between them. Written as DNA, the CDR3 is TGCGCCAGCAGCTTGGTAACAGATACATACTATGGCTACACCTTC. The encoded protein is CASSLVTDTYYGYTF.

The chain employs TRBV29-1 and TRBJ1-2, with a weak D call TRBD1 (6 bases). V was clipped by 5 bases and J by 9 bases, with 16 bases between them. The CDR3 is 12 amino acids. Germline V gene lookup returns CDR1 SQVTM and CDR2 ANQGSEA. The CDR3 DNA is TGCAGCGTTTCCCCGCGGGGGGGCAGCTACACCTTC. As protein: CSVSPRGGSYTF. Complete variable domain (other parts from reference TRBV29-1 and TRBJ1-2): SAVISQKPSRDICQRGTSLTIQCQVDSQVTMMFWYRQQPGQSLTLIATANQGSEATYESGFVIDKFPISRPNLTFSTLTVSNMSPEDSSIYLCSVSPRGGSYTFGSGTRLTVV.

CDR3 sequence (DNA): TGTGCCAGTAGAGTATGGGGGGCCGGGGAGCTGTTTTTT. This codes for CASRVWGAGELFF. The gene calls are TRBV19 and TRBJ2-2; D might be TRBD2 (6 bases). Trimming pared 6 bases from V and 6 bases from J, leaving 11 bases between. This CDR3 has 13 amino acids. CDR1 and CDR2 (germline): LNHDA, SQIVND (reference sequence).

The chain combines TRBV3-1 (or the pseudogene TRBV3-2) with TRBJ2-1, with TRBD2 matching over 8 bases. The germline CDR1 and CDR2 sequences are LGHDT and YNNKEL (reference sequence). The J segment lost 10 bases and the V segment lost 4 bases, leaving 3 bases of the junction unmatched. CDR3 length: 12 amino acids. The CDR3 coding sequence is TGTGCCAGCAGCCTTTTAGCGGGGGAGCAGTTCTTC. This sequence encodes CASSLLAGEQFF.

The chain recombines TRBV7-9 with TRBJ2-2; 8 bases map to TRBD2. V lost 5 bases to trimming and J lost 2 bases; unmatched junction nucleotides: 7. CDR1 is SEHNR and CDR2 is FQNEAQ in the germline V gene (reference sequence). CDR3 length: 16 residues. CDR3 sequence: CASSPQLAANTGELFF. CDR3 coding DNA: TGTGCCAGCAGCCCCCAACTAGCGGCCAACACCGGGGAGCTGTTTTTT.

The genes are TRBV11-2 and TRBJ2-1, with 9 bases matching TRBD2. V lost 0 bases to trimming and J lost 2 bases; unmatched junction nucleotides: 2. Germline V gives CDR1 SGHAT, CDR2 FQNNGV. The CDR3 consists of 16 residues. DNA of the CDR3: TGTGCCAGCAGCTTAGAGGCTAGCGGGGCCTACAATGAGCAGTTCTTC. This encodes CASSLEASGAYNEQFF.

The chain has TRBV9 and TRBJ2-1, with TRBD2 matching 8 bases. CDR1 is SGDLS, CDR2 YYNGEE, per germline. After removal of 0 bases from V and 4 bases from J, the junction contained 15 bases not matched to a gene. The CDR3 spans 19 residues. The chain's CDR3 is CASSVALHSGGDFYNEQFF. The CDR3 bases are TGTGCCAGCAGCGTAGCTCTACATTCCGGGGGGGACTTTTACAATGAGCAGTTCTTC.

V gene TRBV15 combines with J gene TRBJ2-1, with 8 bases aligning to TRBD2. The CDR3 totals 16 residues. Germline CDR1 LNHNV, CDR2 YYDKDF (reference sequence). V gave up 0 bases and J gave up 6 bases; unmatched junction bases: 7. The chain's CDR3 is CATSRDLSGGRNEQFF. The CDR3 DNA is TGTGCCACCAGCAGAGATCTGTCGGGGGGGCGCAATGAGCAGTTCTTC.

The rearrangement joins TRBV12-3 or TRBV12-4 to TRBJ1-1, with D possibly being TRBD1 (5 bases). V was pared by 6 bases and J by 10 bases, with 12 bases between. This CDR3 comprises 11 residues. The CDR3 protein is CASRSRVGAFF. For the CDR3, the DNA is TGTGCCAGCAGGAGCAGGGTGGGAGCTTTCTTT.

CDR3 nucleotide sequence: TGTGCCAGCATTCCGGGACAGGGCTATGGCTACACCTTC. Translating gives CASIPGQGYGYTF. The genes are TRBV2 and TRBJ1-2; 9 nucleotides match TRBD1. The CDR3 is 13 residues long. The J segment lost 4 bases and the V segment lost 7 bases, leaving 4 bases of the junction unmatched. CDR1 and CDR2 (germline): SNHLY, FYNNEI.

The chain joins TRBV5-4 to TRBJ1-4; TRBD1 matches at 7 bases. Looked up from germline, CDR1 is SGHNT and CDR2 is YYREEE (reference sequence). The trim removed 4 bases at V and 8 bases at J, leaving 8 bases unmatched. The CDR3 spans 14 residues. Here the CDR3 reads CASSLGTGVEKLFF. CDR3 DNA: TGTGCCAGCAGCCTCGGCACAGGGGTCGAAAAACTGTTTTTT.

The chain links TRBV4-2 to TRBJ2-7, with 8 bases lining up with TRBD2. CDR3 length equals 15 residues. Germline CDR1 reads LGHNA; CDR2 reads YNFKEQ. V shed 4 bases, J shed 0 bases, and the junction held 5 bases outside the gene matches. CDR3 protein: CASSLGGGSSYEQYF. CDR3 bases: TGTGCCAGCAGCCTAGGCGGGGGGTCCTCCTACGAGCAGTACTTC.

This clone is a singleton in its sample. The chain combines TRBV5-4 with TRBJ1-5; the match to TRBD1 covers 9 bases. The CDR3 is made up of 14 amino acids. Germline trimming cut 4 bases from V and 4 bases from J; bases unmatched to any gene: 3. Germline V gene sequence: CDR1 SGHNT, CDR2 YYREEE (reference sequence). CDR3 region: CASSGGTGNQPQHF. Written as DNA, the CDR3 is TGTGCCAGCAGCGGCGGGACAGGGAATCAGCCCCAGCATTTT.

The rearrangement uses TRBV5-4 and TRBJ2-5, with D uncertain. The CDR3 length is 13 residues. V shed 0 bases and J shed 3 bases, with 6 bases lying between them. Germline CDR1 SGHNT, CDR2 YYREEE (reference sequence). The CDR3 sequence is CASSLVLEETQYF. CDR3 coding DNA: TGTGCCAGCAGCTTGGTACTTGAAGAGACCCAGTACTTC.

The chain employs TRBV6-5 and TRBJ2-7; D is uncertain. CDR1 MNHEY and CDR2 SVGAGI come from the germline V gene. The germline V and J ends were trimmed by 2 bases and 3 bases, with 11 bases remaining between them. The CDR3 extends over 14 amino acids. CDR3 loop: CASSYTAVSYEQYF. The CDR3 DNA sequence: TGTGCCAGCAGTTACACGGCGGTGAGCTACGAGCAGTACTTC.

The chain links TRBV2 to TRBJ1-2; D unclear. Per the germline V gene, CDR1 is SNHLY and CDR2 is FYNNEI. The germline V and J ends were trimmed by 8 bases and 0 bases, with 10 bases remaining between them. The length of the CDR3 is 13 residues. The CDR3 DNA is TGTGCCAGCTCGAGCGATACTAACTATGGCTACACCTTC. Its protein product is CASSSDTNYGYTF.

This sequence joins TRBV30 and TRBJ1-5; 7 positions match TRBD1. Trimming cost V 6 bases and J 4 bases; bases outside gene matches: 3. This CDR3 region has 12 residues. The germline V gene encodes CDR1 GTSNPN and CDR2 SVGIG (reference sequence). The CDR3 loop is CACTQGNQPQHF. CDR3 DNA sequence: TGTGCCTGCACACAGGGGAATCAGCCCCAGCATTTT.

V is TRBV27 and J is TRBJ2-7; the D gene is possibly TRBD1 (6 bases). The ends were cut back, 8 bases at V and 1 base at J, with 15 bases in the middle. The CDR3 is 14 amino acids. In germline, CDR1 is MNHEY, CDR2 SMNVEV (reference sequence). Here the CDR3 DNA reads TGTGCCAGCGGGCAGCGAGGGGGTTCCTACGAGCAGTACTTC. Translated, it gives CASGQRGGSYEQYF.

CDR3 bases: TGTGCCAGCAGCTTGGACGGGAATGGCTACACCTTC. Amino acids: CASSLDGNGYTF. The V and J genes are TRBV5-4 and TRBJ1-2, with D unclear. Germline-derived CDR1 and CDR2 are SGHNT and YYREEE (reference sequence). The CDR3 runs to 12 residues. Trimming cost V 0 bases and J 6 bases, with 6 bases left between them.

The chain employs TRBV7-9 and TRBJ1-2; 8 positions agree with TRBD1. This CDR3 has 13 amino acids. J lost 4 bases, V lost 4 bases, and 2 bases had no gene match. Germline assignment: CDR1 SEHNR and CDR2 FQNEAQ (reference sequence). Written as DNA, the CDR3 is TGTGCCAGCAGCTATACAGGGGGCTATGGCTACACCTTC. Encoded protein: CASSYTGGYGYTF.